Shown below are 11 T cell receptor beta chains from a single sample sequenced in a study of technical replicates of blood from a handful of donors. This table comes from immunoSEQ multiplex PCR, and its TCRdb copy is limited to in-frame clones, with some not included. The sample holds some 74,000 clones; 95% to 98% are singletons and the top ten take approximately 0.26%. The specimen sequenced was T cells isolated from PBMCs. All receptors come from a human donor in good health.

This chain links TRBV5-1 with TRBJ2-3; 9 bases are a match to TRBD2. This CDR3 comprises 14 residues. V dropped 5 bases and J dropped 5; count of bases not matched to a gene: 6. Germline V CDR1 and CDR2: SGHRS, YFSETQ. The CDR3 sequence is CASREGLARDTQYF. As DNA, the CDR3 is TGCGCCAGCAGGGAAGGACTAGCGAGAGATACGCAGTATTTT.

The CDR3 sequence is CASRGGIHYEQYF. The CDR3 DNA follows: TGTGCCAGCAGGGGGGGGATTCACTACGAGCAGTACTTC. The rearrangement links TRBV28 to TRBJ2-7; 7 bases are a match to TRBD2. The V gene's germline CDR1 is MDHEN and CDR2 SYDVKM. With 6 bases clipped from V and 3 bases from J, the junction kept 5 bases outside the gene matches. The CDR3 is made up of 13 amino acids.

The genes are TRBV2 and TRBJ2-7; the D is unclear. V was trimmed by 9 bases and J by 6 bases, leaving 12 bases between them. CDR3 length: 11 residues. Per the germline V gene, CDR1 is SNHLY and CDR2 is FYNNEI. The CDR3 DNA is TGTGCCAGACTGGTGGCAGGCGAGCAGTACTTC. Protein sequence: CARLVAGEQYF.

J is TRBJ2-7 and V is TRBV30; 9 bases map to TRBD1. The CDR3 spans 15 residues. Germline values: CDR1 GTSNPN, CDR2 SVGIG (reference sequence). V shed 0 bases, J shed 5 bases, and the junction held 8 bases outside the gene matches. Written as DNA, the CDR3 is TGTGCCTGGAGTGTAAGGGACAGGGAGTCCCACGAGCAGTACTTC. Translating gives CAWSVRDRESHEQYF.

The chain carries TRBV18 and TRBJ2-4; D might be TRBD2 (6 bases). The germline V gene has CDR1 KGHSH and CDR2 LQKENI. V shed 3 bases and J shed 2 bases, with 17 bases lying between them. The CDR3 length is 17 residues. The CDR3 sequence is CASSPPRGEVPKNIQYF. In DNA, the CDR3 is TGTGCCAGCTCACCGCCGCGAGGGGAGGTCCCCAAAAACATTCAGTACTTC.

V is TRBV5-1 and J is TRBJ2-2, with unresolved D. Looked up from germline, CDR1 is SGHRS and CDR2 is YFSETQ. This CDR3 has 19 residues. The ends were cut back, 0 bases at V and 2 bases at J, with 20 bases in the middle. The CDR3: CASSLDYVRVPPNTGELFF. The CDR3 coding sequence is TGCGCCAGCAGCTTGGACTACGTTCGGGTCCCTCCTAACACCGGGGAGCTGTTTTTT.

J is TRBJ2-1 and V is TRBV2; 11 bases map to TRBD1. From germline, CDR1 is SNHLY and CDR2 FYNNEI. The CDR3 is 15 amino acids. The V segment lost 5 bases and the J segment 2 bases; nucleotides outside the gene matches: 2. The CDR3 sequence is CASSPGQGAYNEQFF. CDR3 DNA: TGTGCCAGCAGTCCGGGACAGGGGGCCTACAATGAGCAGTTCTTC.

This chain links TRBV5-1 with TRBJ2-6, with a weak D call TRBD1 (5 bases). Deletions cut 7 bases from V and 4 bases from J, with 12 bases between. Germline CDR1 reads SGHRS; CDR2 reads YFSETQ. The CDR3 runs to 14 residues. The CDR3 DNA reads TGCGCCAGCGGCGACAGAAGCGGGGCCAACGTCCTGACTTTC. It encodes CASGDRSGANVLTF.

This clone was observed once. The chain has TRBV5-8 and TRBJ2-7, with 8 nucleotides matching TRBD1. Germline V gene data show CDR1 as SGHTS and CDR2 as YDEGEE. This CDR3 is built from 14 residues. J gave up 4 bases and V 5 bases, and 8 bases lay outside the gene matches. CDR3 nucleotides: TGTGCCAGCAGTCGAGGGACAGGCCCTTACGAGCAGTACTTC. Translated: CASSRGTGPYEQYF.

V is TRBV7-3 and J is TRBJ2-7; weak D call: TRBD1 (5 bases). Germline lookup yields CDR1 SGHTA and CDR2 FQGTGA. Trimming left V 0 bases short and J 7 bases short, with 13 bases between. This CDR3 has 14 residues. As DNA, the CDR3 is TGTGCCAGCAGCTTAACTGGCCAGGGCGGAGAGCAGTACTTC. Protein: CASSLTGQGGEQYF. Supplemented by reference TRBV7-3 and TRBJ2-7, the full variable domain reads GAGVSQTPSNKVTEKGKYVELRCDPISGHTALYWYRQSLGQGPEFLIYFQGTGAADDSGLPNDRFFAVRPEGSVSTLKIQRTERGDSAVYLCASSLTGQGGEQYFGPGTRLTVT.

This chain links TRBV9 with TRBJ2-1; 8 nucleotides align to TRBD2. J was trimmed by 3 bases and V by 0 bases; bases with no gene match: 5. This CDR3 contains 16 residues. Germline-derived CDR1 and CDR2 are SGDLS and YYNGEE. The CDR3 region is CASSVAAGVSYNEQFF. In DNA form, the CDR3 reads TGTGCCAGCAGCGTAGCAGCGGGAGTGAGCTACAATGAGCAGTTCTTC.